This T cell receptor beta chain was sequenced in a study of spatial heterogeneity in lung cancer. Study information: Combinations of a unique TCR and a UMI were tallied in raw reads, and on average each appeared more than ten times.

Time point described: blood at routine non-recurrence follow-up after resection. Without sorting, whole RNA was sequenced from tumor, nontumor lung or frozen PBMC. This CDR3 has 15 residues. Unmatched junction bases numbered 4, after V lost 2 bases and J lost 8 bases. CDR1 and CDR2 (germline): SGHNT, YENEEA. TCR cDNA molecules each had a unique molecular identifier. TCRdb passed the 5' RACE reads through MiXCR, listing each CDR3 protein once. The sample records roughly 120,000 distinct CDR3 sequences, approximately 11% being singletons. The starting material was PBMCs, obtained at follow-up. This chain links TRBV11-3 with TRBJ2-3, with TRBD2 matching over 13 bases. The source of this sequence is a female donor with early-stage non-small cell lung cancer. CDR3 loop: CASSLTLAGGRTQYF. As DNA, the CDR3 is TGTGCCAGCAGCTTAACACTAGCGGGAGGGCGTACGCAGTATTTT.